The clone carrying this T cell receptor (beta chain) was counted only a few times. This sample is drawn from a study of PD-1 blockade in classical Hodgkin lymphoma. The method was immunoSEQ multiplex PCR; TCRdb's version includes in-frame clones alone and lacks a portion of them. The sample has 20,000 to 25,000 clones; 90% are singletons. The time point was: newly diagnosed, previously untreated cHL patient sample. Negative magnetic selection isolated CD4+ T cells from thawed PBMCs. Sequencing input: CD4+ T cells from blood. The sequence was obtained from a human donor with classical Hodgkin lymphoma.

The CDR3: CASSLWPVANYGYTF. The CDR3 region has the DNA TGTGCCAGCAGTTTATGGCCAGTAGCTAACTATGGCTACACCTTC. This chain uses TRBV27 with TRBJ1-2; D call uncertain. With 1 base removed from V and 0 bases from J, the gap between germline ends came to 9 bases. The CDR3 sequence is 15 residues long. CDR1 and CDR2 (germline): MNHEY, SMNVEV (reference sequence).